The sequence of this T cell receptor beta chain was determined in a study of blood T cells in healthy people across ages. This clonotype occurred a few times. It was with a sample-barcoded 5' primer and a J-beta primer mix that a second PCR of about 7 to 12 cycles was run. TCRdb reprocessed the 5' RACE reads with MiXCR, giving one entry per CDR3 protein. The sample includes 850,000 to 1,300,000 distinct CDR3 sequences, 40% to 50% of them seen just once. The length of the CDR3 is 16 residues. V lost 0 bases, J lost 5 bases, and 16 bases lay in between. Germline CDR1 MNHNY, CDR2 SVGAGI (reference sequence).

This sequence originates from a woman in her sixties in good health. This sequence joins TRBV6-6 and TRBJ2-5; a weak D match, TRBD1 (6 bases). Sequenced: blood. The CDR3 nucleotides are TGTGCCAGCAGTTACTCAGTTTCAGGACAGAGGGAGACCCAGTACTTC. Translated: CASSYSVSGQRETQYF.